This TCR beta chain stems from a study of cytomegalovirus exposure and HLA in healthy donors. Per the germline V gene, CDR1 is SGHAT and CDR2 is FQNNGV. V gave up 2 bases and J gave up 3 bases, with 9 bases separating them. The CDR3 extends over 14 amino acids. PCR amplification relied on 60 Vbeta primers (plus 13 Jbeta primers). TCRdb's table, derived via immunoSEQ multiplex PCR, lists solely in-frame clones and lacks some. Among more than 130,000 clones listed, about 78% were seen once. The chain links TRBV11-2 to TRBJ2-3; a possible D gene is TRBD1 (6 bases). The sequenced sample was PBMCs. The receptor was isolated from a man between 18 and 29 years old in good health and CMV-seronegative. CDR3 nucleotide sequence: TGTGCCAGCAGCTTATCAGGGGTGACAGATACGCAGTATTTT. As protein: CASSLSGVTDTQYF.